A single sample gave rise to the 9 T cell receptor beta chains below, sequenced in a study of OX40 agonist ivuxolimab in advanced cancers. Clones were read by immunoSEQ multiplex PCR, and TCRdb kept only the in-frame ones, dropping some. This table has 30,000 to 40,000 clones, over 80% appearing once. The input for sequencing was CD4+ or CD8+ T cells sorted from blood, taken in a trial of the OX40 agonist ivuxolimab. These receptors originate from an adult with an advanced solid tumor such as melanoma, head and neck, liver or kidney cancer.

This chain joins TRBV5-5 and TRBJ2-1; 11 bases agree with TRBD2. Germline-derived CDR1 and CDR2 are SGHKS and YYEKEE (reference sequence). J lost 15 bases, V lost 3 bases, and 11 bases had no gene match. This CDR3 comprises 14 residues. The CDR3: CASSWRLAGTNPFF. The CDR3, as DNA: TGTGCCAGCAGCTGGAGACTAGCGGGGACCAATCCGTTCTTC.

The J gene is TRBJ2-1, the V gene TRBV2; 7 nucleotides match TRBD2. The CDR3 extends over 15 amino acids. The junction had 3 bases not matched to a gene; V was cut back by 4 bases and J by 0 bases. Germline CDR1 is SNHLY and CDR2 is FYNNEI. The CDR3 loop is CASSAGGSSYNEQFF. The CDR3, as DNA: TGTGCCAGCAGTGCCGGGGGGAGCTCCTACAATGAGCAGTTCTTC. Together with reference TRBV2 and TRBJ2-1, the CDR3 gives the full variable domain: EPEVTQTPSHQVTQMGQEVILRCVPISNHLYFYWYRQILGQKVEFLVSFYNNEISEKSEIFDDQFSVERPDGSNFTLKIRSTKLEDSAMYFCASSAGGSSYNEQFFGPGTRLTVL.

The gene calls are TRBV27 and TRBJ2-3; 7 nucleotides align to TRBD1. V was pared by 6 bases and J by 3 bases, with 6 bases of the junction left unmatched. The CDR3 is 14 amino acids. Looked up from germline, CDR1 is MNHEY and CDR2 is SMNVEV (reference sequence). CDR3 loop: CASRLNRGTDTQYF. CDR3 in DNA: TGTGCCAGCAGACTTAACAGGGGAACAGATACGCAGTATTTT.

V and J are TRBV5-6 and TRBJ2-7; 7 nucleotides align to TRBD1. The CDR3 consists of 14 residues. The germline V gene has CDR1 SGHDT and CDR2 YYEEEE. Unmatched junction bases numbered 4, after V lost 0 bases and J lost 4 bases. CDR3 DNA sequence: TGTGCCAGCAGCTTGGTAGGGGGCGGGTACGAGCAGTACTTC. Its translation: CASSLVGGGYEQYF.

The chain has TRBV29-1 and TRBJ1-2; 7 bases fit TRBD1. With 6 bases clipped from V and 7 bases from J, the junction kept 5 bases outside the gene matches. Germline lookup yields CDR1 SQVTM and CDR2 ANQGSEA. The CDR3 contains 11 residues. CDR3 coding DNA: TGCAGCGTACTAGGGGGCAGTGGCTACACCTTC. Residues: CSVLGGSGYTF.

The gene calls are TRBV18 and TRBJ2-1; TRBD1 matches 9 bases. V dropped 2 bases and J dropped 4; count of bases not matched to a gene: 3. The CDR3 contains 15 residues. Germline lookup yields CDR1 KGHSH and CDR2 LQKENI. CDR3 bases: TGTGCCAGCTCACCAACAGGGGGCCCTTACAATGAGCAGTTCTTC. Its protein is CASSPTGGPYNEQFF.

The chain links TRBV6-5 to TRBJ2-7; 8 positions match TRBD1. Losses at the gene ends were 4 bases for V and 3 bases for J; bases not matched to a gene: 8. The CDR3 is 15 amino acids. Germline V gene data show CDR1 as MNHEY and CDR2 as SVGAGI. Written as DNA, the CDR3 is TGTGCCAGCAGTTCCTACAGGGGGTCGAGCTACGAGCAGTACTTC. This sequence encodes CASSSYRGSSYEQYF.

The chain recombines TRBV5-1 with TRBJ2-5; D may match TRBD1 or TRBD2 (5 bases each). Germline V gene lookup returns CDR1 SGHRS and CDR2 YFSETQ. Trimming left V 0 bases short and J 4 bases short, with 13 bases between. The CDR3 has 15 amino acids. CDR3 DNA sequence: TGCGCCAGCAGCTTGGGCCAGGGAGATCCAGAGACCCAGTACTTC. Protein sequence: CASSLGQGDPETQYF.

V and J are TRBV4-1 and TRBJ1-2; possible D gene TRBD1, 5 bases. This CDR3 has 14 amino acids. Trimming shortened V by 0 bases and J by 4 bases, and 9 bases separated the two germline ends. CDR1 and CDR2 from the germline V gene are MGHRA and YSYEKL. CDR3: CASSQDSGAYGYTF. The CDR3 coding sequence is TGCGCCAGCAGCCAAGATTCCGGGGCCTATGGCTACACCTTC.